The source of this TCR beta chain is a study of PD-1 and CTLA-4 blockade in melanoma. Germline V CDR1 and CDR2: LNHDA, SQIVND (reference sequence). J was trimmed by 0 bases and V by 6 bases; bases with no gene match: 5. The CDR3 has 15 residues. Sequenced by immunoSEQ multiplex PCR; TCRdb stores in-frame clones only, minus some. The data show tens of thousands of clones, approximately 90% seen once. The specimen was CD8+ T cells from peripheral blood, collected from a patient given anti-PD-1 treatment. This chain links TRBV19 with TRBJ1-3; 7 bases match TRBD1. This receptor was identified in a human donor with melanoma. DNA for the CDR3: TGTGCCAGTAGACTCGGGACAGCCTCTGGAAACACCATATATTTT. It yields the protein CASRLGTASGNTIYF.